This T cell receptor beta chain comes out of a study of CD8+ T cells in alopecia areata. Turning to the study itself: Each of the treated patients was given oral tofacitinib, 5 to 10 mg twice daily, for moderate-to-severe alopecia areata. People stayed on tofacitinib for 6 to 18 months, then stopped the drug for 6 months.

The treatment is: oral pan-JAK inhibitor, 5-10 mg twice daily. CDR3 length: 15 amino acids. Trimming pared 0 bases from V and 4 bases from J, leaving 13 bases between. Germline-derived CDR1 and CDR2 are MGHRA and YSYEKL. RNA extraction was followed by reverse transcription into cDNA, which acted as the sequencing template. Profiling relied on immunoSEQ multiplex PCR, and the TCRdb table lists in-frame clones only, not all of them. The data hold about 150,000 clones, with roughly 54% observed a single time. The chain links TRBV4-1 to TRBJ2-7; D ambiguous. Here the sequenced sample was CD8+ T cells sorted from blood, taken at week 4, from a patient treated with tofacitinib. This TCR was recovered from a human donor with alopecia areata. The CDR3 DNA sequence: TGCGCCAGCAGCCAAGAAGACAATCCAGTGTACGAGCAGTACTTC. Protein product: CASSQEDNPVYEQYF.